Each of the 11 T cell receptor beta chains below was sequenced from the same sample in a study of CD8+CD57+ T cells in acquired aplastic anemia. Template material for TCR beta VDJ and CDR3 profiling consisted of genomic DNA. Using its own MiXCR run on the reads, TCRdb lists one record per CDR3 protein. The sample has approximately 99,000 distinct CDR3 sequences, 40% to 60% seen once; the top ten hold roughly 31%. The specimen was sorted CD4+, CD8+, or CD8+CD57+ T cells (not recorded which) from PBMCs. All receptors come from a human donor in good health, serving as a control.

In this sample, this clonotype turned up a few times. The chain combines TRBV12-3 or TRBV12-4 with TRBJ2-3, with a tentative D call TRBD2 (5 bases). This CDR3 has 13 residues. V gave up 6 bases and J gave up 5 bases, with 12 bases separating them. The CDR3: CASSPDRGDTQYF. CDR3 sequence (DNA): TGTGCCAGCAGCCCCGACCGGGGAGATACGCAGTATTTT.

The table lists this clonotype with a count of one. The chain couples TRBV7-3 to TRBJ2-7; D tentatively fits TRBD1 or TRBD2 (5 bases each). Germline CDR1 SGHTA, CDR2 FQGTGA. V was clipped by 5 bases and J by 5 bases, with 16 bases between them. The CDR3 has 14 amino acids. CDR3 DNA: TGTGCCAGCAGCCAATCCCCAGGGACCCACGAGCAGTACTTC. Its translation: CASSQSPGTHEQYF.

The chain joins TRBV2 to TRBJ2-5; 8 nucleotides agree with TRBD2. Germline V gene sequence: CDR1 SNHLY, CDR2 FYNNEI. The ends lost 6 bases at V and 4 bases at J; junction bases unmatched: 4. The CDR3 extends over 13 amino acids. CDR3 in amino acids: CASRALAGETQYF. CDR3 DNA sequence: TGTGCCAGCAGGGCCCTAGCGGGAGAGACCCAGTACTTC. Full variable domain (remainder filled in from reference TRBV2 and TRBJ2-5): EPEVTQTPSHQVTQMGQEVILRCVPISNHLYFYWYRQILGQKVEFLVSFYNNEISEKSEIFDDQFSVERPDGSNFTLKIRSTKLEDSAMYFCASRALAGETQYFGPGTRLLVL.

This clonotype was counted many times. This chain joins TRBV7-9 and TRBJ2-1, with D possibly matching TRBD2 (5 bases). The germline CDR1 and CDR2 sequences are SEHNR and FQNEAQ (reference sequence). This CDR3 has 15 amino acids. V dropped 1 base and J dropped 4 bases, with 11 bases sitting between them. CDR3 sequence (DNA): TGTGCCAGCAGCTTAGAAGCCAGCGGATACAATGAGCAGTTCTTC. Protein product: CASSLEASGYNEQFF.

The sample holds many counts of this clonotype. V gene TRBV6-1 combines with J gene TRBJ2-7, with TRBD1 identical over 7 bases. J gave up 3 bases and V 5 bases, and 4 bases lay outside the gene matches. This CDR3 region has 13 residues. Per the germline V gene, CDR1 is MNHNS and CDR2 is SASEGT. The CDR3 coding sequence is TGTGCCAGCAGTCCGGGACAGCGCTACGAGCAGTACTTC. Residues: CASSPGQRYEQYF.

The chain joins TRBV19 to TRBJ1-1; a possible D gene is TRBD1 (6 bases). Germline V gene data show CDR1 as LNHDA and CDR2 as SQIVND (reference sequence). This CDR3 spans 13 amino acids. With 3 bases removed from V and 8 bases from J, the gap between germline ends came to 13 bases. The CDR3 protein is CASSMSGVGEAFF. The CDR3 nucleotides read TGTGCCAGTAGTATGTCAGGGGTTGGGGAAGCTTTCTTT.

V usage is TRBV20-1 and J usage is TRBJ2-1, with D possibly TRBD1 on 6 matching bases. V was shortened by 7 bases and J by 2 bases, with 9 bases between the two germline ends. The CDR3 contains 12 residues. Germline V lookup: CDR1 DFQATT, CDR2 SNEGSKA (reference sequence). CDR3 in DNA: TGCAGTGTTGGGACAACCTACAATGAGCAGTTCTTC. Its translation is CSVGTTYNEQFF.

Comments on this clonotype: Being one base from a much bigger clone, this may be a read error. This chain connects TRBV7-9 to TRBJ2-5; 8 bases are a match to TRBD2. The J segment lost 5 bases and the V segment lost 1 base, leaving 9 bases of the junction unmatched. Germline assignment: CDR1 SEHNR and CDR2 FQNEAQ (reference sequence). The CDR3 contains 16 residues. The CDR3 nucleotides are TGTGCCAGCAGCTTAGTGTATAGCGGGGAGTTCGAGACCCAGTACTTC. Translating gives CASSLVYSGEFETQYF.

Ten or more counts support this clonotype. The V and J genes are TRBV29-1 and TRBJ2-6, with TRBD1 matching 7 bases. The germline V gene has CDR1 SQVTM and CDR2 ANQGSEA. CDR3 length: 22 residues. Trimming cost V 0 bases and J 0 bases; bases outside gene matches: 20. The CDR3 protein is CSVEDELGILGTESSGANVLTF. As DNA, the CDR3 is TGCAGCGTTGAAGATGAATTGGGTATTCTGGGGACAGAGAGCTCTGGGGCCAACGTCCTGACTTTC.

The chain has TRBV24-1 and TRBJ2-7; unclear D gene. CDR1 KGHDR and CDR2 SFDVKD come from the germline V gene. Trimming stripped 9 bases from V and 3 bases from J, with 8 bases between. The CDR3 runs 11 residues. The CDR3 protein is CATLPLYEQYV. CDR3 DNA: TGTGCCACCTTGCCCCTCTACGAGCAGTACGTC.

This chain uses TRBV29-1 with TRBJ2-3, with 8 bases aligning to TRBD1. The germline gives CDR1 SQVTM, CDR2 ANQGSEA. This CDR3 has 14 amino acids. The J segment lost 0 bases and the V segment lost 6 bases, leaving 5 bases of the junction unmatched. The CDR3 nucleotides are TGCAGCGTGCAGGGGGCTACTAGCACAGATACGCAGTATTTT. Translated: CSVQGATSTDTQYF.